Listed below are T cell receptor beta chains from one sample, sequenced in a study of blood T cell repertoires in COVID-19. Measured with immunoSEQ multiplex PCR; TCRdb has only the in-frame clones, and not every one. The sample has over 50,000 clones; approximately 91% are singletons. The sample consisted of peripheral blood. These receptors originate from a woman in her sixties with active or convalescent COVID-19. Each CDR3 is given with its conserved first and last residue. The D gene is left open where the match is weak. Where a row states a size, it is once, few, many or the class of an expanded clone; other rows omit it.

D: .
size: .
J: TRBJ2-3
V: TRBV9
DNA: TGTGCCAGCAGCGTCCCCGGGACCCCCGAGGGGGGCACAGATACGCAGTATTTT
CDR3: CASSVPGTPEGGTDTQYF

D: TRBD1
size: once
J: TRBJ1-1
V: TRBV6-5
DNA: TGTGCCAGCAGTAGCAAGGGGGCTCGGAACACTGAAGCTTTCTTT
CDR3: CASSSKGARNTEAFF

D: .
size: .
J: TRBJ2-1
V: TRBV19
DNA: TGTGCCAGTAGTATCGGGTCTTACAATGAGCAGTTCTTC
CDR3: CASSIGSYNEQFF

D: .
size: .
J: TRBJ1-4
V: TRBV2
DNA: TGTGCCAGCGATGACCAGGGATCTAATGAAAAACTGTTTTTT
CDR3: CASDDQGSNEKLFF

D: .
size: .
J: TRBJ2-2
V: TRBV5-4
DNA: TGTGCCAGCAGCATAAAGACAAGCAGAAACACCGGGGAGCTGTTTTTT
CDR3: CASSIKTSRNTGELFF

D: .
size: .
J: TRBJ2-1
V: TRBV5-1
DNA: TGCGCCAGCAGCCTAATGCCAGGGTCCTACAATGAGCAGTTCTTC
CDR3: CASSLMPGSYNEQFF

D: .
size: .
J: TRBJ2-3
V: TRBV6-5
DNA: TGTGCCAGCTCACGGGGCACAGATACGCAGTATTTT
CDR3: CASSRGTDTQYF

D: .
size: .
J: TRBJ1-1
V: TRBV6-5
DNA: TGTGCCAGCAGTCCCCTAAACAGGAACACTGAAGCTTTCTTT
CDR3: CASSPLNRNTEAFF

D: TRBD1
size: .
J: TRBJ1-2
V: TRBV7-8
DNA: TGTGCCAGCAGCGGAGCAGGGGGCCGGGGCTACACCTTC
CDR3: CASSGAGGRGYTF

D: .
size: .
J: TRBJ1-3
V: TRBV19
DNA: TGTGCCAGTAGAACGACAGGCACTAAGAACACCATATATTTT
CDR3: CASRTTGTKNTIYF

D: TRBD1
size: .
J: TRBJ1-1
V: TRBV7-9
DNA: TGTGCCAGCAGCTTATTAGGATCGACAGGGAATGTGACTGAAGCTTTCTTT
CDR3: CASSLLGSTGNVTEAFF

D: TRBD2
size: .
J: TRBJ2-1
V: TRBV9
DNA: TGTGCCAGCAGCGCGAACCGGGCTAGCGGGCGAGAGGATGAGCAGTTCTTC
CDR3: CASSANRASGREDEQFF

D: .
size: .
J: TRBJ1-3
V: TRBV15
DNA: TGTGCCACCAGCGGCGGCCCGGGACAACCTGCTGGAAACACCATATATTTT
CDR3: CATSGGPGQPAGNTIYF

D: TRBD2
size: .
J: TRBJ2-1
V: TRBV5-1
DNA: TGCGCCAGCAGCGCGGGACTAGCGGGCCAGAGCTCCTACAATGAGCAGTTCTTC
CDR3: CASSAGLAGQSSYNEQFF

D: .
size: .
J: TRBJ1-1
V: TRBV10-3
DNA: TGTGCCATCAGTTTAGGGGCCTTGAACACTGAAGCTTTCTTT
CDR3: CAISLGALNTEAFF

D: TRBD2
size: once
J: TRBJ2-7
V: TRBV11-3
DNA: TGTGCCAGCAGCCCCGCTAGCGGGGCCTACGAGCAGTACTTC
CDR3: CASSPASGAYEQYF

D: TRBD1
size: .
J: TRBJ1-4
V: TRBV5-1
DNA: TGCGCCAGCAGTCGGACGGGACAGACAGCAACTAATGAAAAACTGTTTTTT
CDR3: CASSRTGQTATNEKLFF

D: .
size: .
J: TRBJ1-1
V: TRBV28
DNA: TGTGCCAGCAGTCCGCCCGGGACATCCTACACTGAAGCTTTCTTT
CDR3: CASSPPGTSYTEAFF

D: .
size: once
J: TRBJ2-7
V: TRBV9
DNA: TGTGCCAGCAGCTCCCGCGGCAGGGCTATGAACGAGCAGTACTTC
CDR3: CASSSRGRAMNEQYF

D: TRBD1
size: .
J: TRBJ2-2
V: TRBV6-6
DNA: TGTGCCAGCAGTTACCGGGGACAGGGGAACACCGGGGAGCTGTTTTTT
CDR3: CASSYRGQGNTGELFF

D: TRBD1
size: few
J: TRBJ1-6
V: TRBV28
DNA: TGTGCCAGCAGTACGGCGGGGCAGGGGGCTTCACCCCTCCACTTT
CDR3: CASSTAGQGASPLHF

D: .
size: .
J: TRBJ1-2
V: TRBV18
DNA: TGTGCCAGCTCACCAGAACAGAACTATGGCTACACCTTC
CDR3: CASSPEQNYGYTF

D: .
size: .
J: TRBJ2-1
V: TRBV28
DNA: TGTGCCAGCGAGCCGCCGGGACTCTTGTTTAATGAGCAGTTCTTC
CDR3: CASEPPGLLFNEQFF

D: TRBD2
size: .
J: TRBJ2-5
V: TRBV11-1
DNA: TGTGCCAGCAGCTCGCAAGCGGGGGGGCATCTGGGGACCCAGTACTTC
CDR3: CASSSQAGGHLGTQYF

D: .
size: .
J: TRBJ1-2
V: TRBV5-4
DNA: TGTGCCAGCAGCTTGTGGTCACCCCAGGGTAACTATGGCTACACCTTC
CDR3: CASSLWSPQGNYGYTF

D: TRBD2
size: .
J: TRBJ2-7
V: TRBV11-3
DNA: TGTGCCAGCAGCCACGGGACTAGCGGGAGGGCCTACGAGCAGTACTTC
CDR3: CASSHGTSGRAYEQYF

D: .
size: .
J: TRBJ1-6
V: TRBV5-6
DNA: TGTGCCAGCAGCTTGGAGGGGCCCCTCCACTTT
CDR3: CASSLEGPLHF

D: .
size: .
J: TRBJ1-5
V: TRBV28
DNA: TGTGCCAGCAATTATGGTGGACAATATAGCAATCAGCCCCAGCATTTT
CDR3: CASNYGGQYSNQPQHF

D: .
size: .
J: TRBJ1-5
V: TRBV28
DNA: TGTGCCAGCAGCGGTCAGCCCCAGCATTTT
CDR3: CASSGQPQHF

D: .
size: .
J: TRBJ1-5
V: TRBV10-3
DNA: TGTGCCATCAGTGAGGCAGACAATCAGCCCCAGCATTTT
CDR3: CAISEADNQPQHF

D: .
size: .
J: TRBJ1-1
V: TRBV27
DNA: TGTGCCAGCAGTCTAGCGTGGGGGATGAACACTGAAGCTTTCTTT
CDR3: CASSLAWGMNTEAFF

D: .
size: .
J: TRBJ1-1
V: TRBV7-2
DNA: TGTGCCAGCAGCCCACTCTTCCTTGAAGCTTTCTTT
CDR3: CASSPLFLEAFF

D: .
size: .
J: TRBJ1-5
V: TRBV7-9
DNA: TGTGCCAGCAGCTTAAACATCAATCAGCCCCAGCATTTT
CDR3: CASSLNINQPQHF

D: TRBD1
size: .
J: TRBJ1-5
V: TRBV12-3/TRBV12-4
DNA: TGTGCCAGCAGCGCACAGGGGAATCAGCCCCAGCATTTT
CDR3: CASSAQGNQPQHF